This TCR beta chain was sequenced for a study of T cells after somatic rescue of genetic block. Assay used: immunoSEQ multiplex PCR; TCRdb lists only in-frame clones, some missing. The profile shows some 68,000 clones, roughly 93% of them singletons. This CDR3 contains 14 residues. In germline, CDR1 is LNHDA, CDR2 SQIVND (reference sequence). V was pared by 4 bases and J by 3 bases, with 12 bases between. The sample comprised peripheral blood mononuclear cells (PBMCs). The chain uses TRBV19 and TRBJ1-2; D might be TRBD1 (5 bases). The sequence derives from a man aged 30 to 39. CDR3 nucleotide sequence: TGTGCCAGTAGTACCCCCGGGACGGACTATGGCTACACCTTC. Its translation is CASSTPGTDYGYTF.